Below are 27 T cell receptor beta chains sequenced from a single sample in a study of blood T cell repertoires in COVID-19. TCRdb's table, derived via immunoSEQ multiplex PCR, lists solely in-frame clones and lacks some. This sample carries roughly 240,000 clones, around 88% of them seen once, and the ten largest clones take around 6%. The sample was peripheral blood. Receptor source: a woman over 75 with COVID-19, enrolled during active disease.

The chain couples TRBV6-4 to TRBJ2-1, with TRBD2 identical over 8 bases. There are 15 residues in the CDR3. The germline V gene encodes CDR1 MRHNA and CDR2 SNTAGT. J lost 5 bases, V lost 4 bases, and 7 bases had no gene match. The CDR3 protein is CASSVLAGTHNEQFF. CDR3 sequence (DNA): TGTGCCAGCAGTGTATTAGCGGGGACCCACAATGAGCAGTTCTTC.

The V call is TRBV19, the J call TRBJ1-4; tentative D call: TRBD1 (5 bases). Deletions cut 4 bases from V and 8 bases from J, with 23 bases between. CDR1 and CDR2 (germline): LNHDA, SQIVND (reference sequence). The CDR3 covers 17 residues. DNA of the CDR3: TGTGCCAGTAGTACCGGGAGGGGCTCGCCTGGGAAGGAAAAACTGTTTTTT. Translation: CASSTGRGSPGKEKLFF.

This clone was seen more than once but under ten times. The J gene is TRBJ1-2, the V gene TRBV7-9; 9 nucleotides agree with TRBD1. V was clipped by 0 bases and J by 8 bases; unmatched bases: 4. The CDR3 covers 14 residues. Per the germline V gene, CDR1 is SEHNR and CDR2 is FQNEAQ (reference sequence). In nucleotides, the CDR3 is TGTGCCAGCAGCTTAGCTGGGACAGGGAAGGGCTACACCTTC. This codes for CASSLAGTGKGYTF.

The chain is built from TRBV6-4 and TRBJ1-2; 7 positions match TRBD1. Germline-derived CDR1 and CDR2 are MRHNA and SNTAGT. The trim removed 5 bases at V and 6 bases at J, leaving 12 bases unmatched. The CDR3 covers 15 residues. CDR3 coding DNA: TGTGCCAGCAGTCCGTATGGGACAGCTTTGGATGGCTACACCTTC. It codes for CASSPYGTALDGYTF.

The chain couples TRBV19 to TRBJ1-5, with D unresolved. The V and J ends lost 1 base and 3 bases respectively, with 7 bases between them. The CDR3 totals 14 residues. The germline CDR1 and CDR2 sequences are LNHDA and SQIVND (reference sequence). The chain's CDR3 is CASSIAVSNQPQHF. The DNA of the CDR3 is TGTGCCAGTAGTATAGCTGTGTCCAATCAGCCCCAGCATTTT.

CDR3 region: CASSSTGGADYGYTF. CDR3 nucleotides: TGTGCCAGCAGTTCGACAGGGGGCGCAGACTATGGCTACACCTTC. The chain links TRBV6-5 to TRBJ1-2, with 10 bases identical to TRBD1. The CDR3 runs 15 residues. Germline V gives CDR1 MNHEY, CDR2 SVGAGI. V dropped 4 bases and J dropped 3; count of bases not matched to a gene: 5.

The chain has TRBV6-1 and TRBJ1-1; 8 nucleotides line up with TRBD1. After removal of 5 bases from V and 1 base from J, the junction contained 9 bases not matched to a gene. The CDR3 is 16 amino acids. Germline V gene data show CDR1 as MNHNS and CDR2 as SASEGT. CDR3: CASSKVDRGSNTEAFF. The DNA for the CDR3 is TGTGCCAGCAGTAAAGTAGACAGGGGATCGAACACTGAAGCTTTCTTT.

The chain combines TRBV7-2 with TRBJ2-3, with 13 bases that match TRBD2. Germline V CDR1 and CDR2: SGHTA, FQGNSA. This CDR3 has 18 residues. The ends lost 5 bases at V and 1 base at J; junction bases unmatched: 9. CDR3 coding DNA: TGTGCCAGCAGCGCTCCCGGGACTAGCGGGGCCGGCACAGATACGCAGTATTTT. Translation: CASSAPGTSGAGTDTQYF.

The chain employs TRBV25-1 and TRBJ2-6, with TRBD1 matching over 9 bases. The germline V gene has CDR1 MGHDK and CDR2 SYGVNS. This CDR3 comprises 16 residues. The trim removed 3 bases at V and 2 bases at J, leaving 2 bases unmatched. This CDR3 is CASSENRGPGANVLTF. The CDR3 DNA reads TGTGCCAGCAGTGAGAACAGGGGGCCTGGGGCCAACGTCCTGACTTTC.

The chain has TRBV11-2 and TRBJ2-1; possible D gene TRBD2, 6 bases. Looked up from germline, CDR1 is SGHAT and CDR2 is FQNNGV. The CDR3 extends over 17 amino acids. The V end was cut by 4 bases, the J end by 5 bases, with 21 bases between. The CDR3 DNA reads as TGTGCCAGCAGCTATCTTTTAACTAGCTTCTCGAACAATGAGCAGTTCTTC. This translates into CASSYLLTSFSNNEQFF.

V usage is TRBV10-2 and J usage is TRBJ2-2, with 9 bases lining up with TRBD1. CDR3 length: 17 amino acids. Germline-derived CDR1 and CDR2 are WSHSY and SAAADI. Unmatched junction bases numbered 12, after V lost 6 bases and J lost 4 bases. The CDR3 nucleotides read TGCGCCAGCAGCTCGGACAGGGGCCAATCCAGCACCGGGGAGCTGTTTTTT. Its translation: CASSSDRGQSSTGELFF.

V and J are TRBV2 and TRBJ2-7, with D perhaps matching TRBD2 (5 bases). This CDR3 comprises 15 residues. The ends were cut back, 0 bases at V and 6 bases at J, with 15 bases in the middle. In germline, CDR1 is SNHLY, CDR2 FYNNEI. Written as DNA, the CDR3 is TGTGCCAGCAGTGAAGCGCTTCGGGGTGGTAGCGAGCAGTACGTC. It codes for CASSEALRGGSEQYV.

The chain recombines TRBV3-1 (or the pseudogene TRBV3-2) with TRBJ1-1; 7 bases are shared with TRBD1. Germline trimming cut 3 bases from V and 6 bases from J; bases unmatched to any gene: 1. The CDR3 covers 12 residues. CDR1 and CDR2 from the germline V gene are LGHDT and YNNKEL (reference sequence). In DNA, the CDR3 is TGTGCCAGCAGCCAGACAGGGTCTGAAGCTTTCTTT. This translates into CASSQTGSEAFF.

The CDR3 loop is CASSTLDSLGSYNEQFF. For the CDR3, the DNA is TGTGCCAGTAGTACCCTCGACAGTTTAGGCTCCTACAATGAGCAGTTCTTC. The chain combines TRBV19 with TRBJ2-1; the D gene is possibly TRBD1 (5 bases). Per germline, CDR1 LNHDA and CDR2 SQIVND (reference sequence). V dropped 4 bases and J dropped 0 bases, with 16 bases sitting between them. The CDR3 consists of 17 residues.

This chain connects TRBV4-3 to TRBJ1-5, with D possibly TRBD1 on 5 matching bases. The CDR3 runs to 16 residues. Per the germline V gene, CDR1 is LGHNA and CDR2 is YSLEER. The ends were cut back, 1 base at V and 4 bases at J, with 14 bases in the middle. CDR3 nucleotide sequence: TGCGCCAGCAGCCAAGCGCGGGGGGAGGGGAATCAGCCCCAGCATTTT. This sequence encodes CASSQARGEGNQPQHF.

The genes are TRBV18 and TRBJ1-2, with 8 positions matching TRBD1. The CDR3 sequence is 15 residues long. Trimming cost V 3 bases and J 2 bases; bases outside gene matches: 5. Looked up from germline, CDR1 is KGHSH and CDR2 is LQKENI. In DNA, the CDR3 is TGTGCCAGCTCACCCCAGACAGGGGACAACTATGGCTACACCTTC. Protein product: CASSPQTGDNYGYTF.

The chain carries TRBV6-5 and TRBJ1-1, with D possibly being TRBD1 (6 bases). The CDR3 runs 15 residues. CDR1 is MNHEY, CDR2 SVGAGI, per germline. The ends were cut back, 7 bases at V and 3 bases at J, with 18 bases in the middle. The CDR3 coding sequence is TGTGCCAGCACCCGGGGGGGCGTAGGGCACACTGAAGCTTTCTTT. Translating gives CASTRGGVGHTEAFF.

The chain uses TRBV28 and TRBJ1-3; 10 bases are shared with TRBD1. This CDR3 is built from 15 residues. Germline V gene lookup returns CDR1 MDHEN and CDR2 SYDVKM. V trimming: 6 bases; J trimming: 6 bases; junction bases outside the gene matches: 8. Here the CDR3 reads CASRGPGQGTNTIYF. The CDR3 coding sequence is TGTGCCAGCAGGGGGCCGGGACAGGGGACAAACACCATATATTTT.

The gene calls are TRBV6-2 or TRBV6-3 and TRBJ1-1; weak D call: TRBD1 (6 bases). Germline V lookup: CDR1 MNHEY, CDR2 SVGEGT. The CDR3 totals 11 residues. The germline V and J ends were trimmed by 6 bases and 5 bases, with 7 bases remaining between them. The CDR3 region is CASSRGTEAFF. The DNA of the CDR3 is TGTGCCAGCAGCAGGGGTACTGAAGCTTTCTTT.

The J gene is TRBJ2-6, the V gene TRBV28, with 7 bases aligning to TRBD1. This CDR3 spans 15 amino acids. The V and J ends lost 6 bases and 2 bases, in that order; junction bases with no gene match: 4. CDR1 MDHEN and CDR2 SYDVKM come from the germline V gene. CDR3: CASRKGAAGANVLTF. CDR3 in DNA: TGTGCCAGCAGGAAGGGGGCAGCTGGGGCCAACGTCCTGACTTTC.

This chain joins TRBV19 and TRBJ1-1; D unclear. There are 13 residues in the CDR3. Trimming removed 8 bases from V and 4 bases from J, with 14 bases in between. Germline loops: CDR1 LNHDA, CDR2 SQIVND (reference sequence). CDR3 DNA: TGTGCCAGTTCCGATGTCGGGGTCACTGAAGCTTTCTTT. Translation: CASSDVGVTEAFF. Filled out from reference TRBV19 and TRBJ1-1, the complete variable domain reads DGGITQSPKYLFRKEGQNVTLSCEQNLNHDAMYWYRQDPGQGLRLIYYSQIVNDFQKGDIAEGYSVSREKKESFPLTVTSAQKNPTAFYLCASSDVGVTEAFFGQGTRLTVV.

The chain combines TRBV6-4 with TRBJ1-4; D gene uncertain. Trimming removed 8 bases from V and 6 bases from J, with 10 bases in between. This CDR3 has 12 residues. Germline CDR1 reads MRHNA; CDR2 reads SNTAGT. The CDR3 region is CASYGRDEKLFF. CDR3 sequence (DNA): TGTGCCAGCTACGGGAGGGATGAAAAACTGTTTTTT.

The chain combines TRBV6-1 with TRBJ1-3, with TRBD1 as a possible D gene (5 bases). Trimming cost V 2 bases and J 2 bases, with 13 bases left between them. In germline, CDR1 is MNHNS, CDR2 SASEGT. CDR3 length: 16 amino acids. In DNA form, the CDR3 reads TGTGCCAGCAGTGAAAGTGGTCAGGGAACTGGAAACACCATATATTTT. Its translation is CASSESGQGTGNTIYF.

The chain links TRBV29-1 to TRBJ2-2; D ambiguous. The CDR3 totals 15 residues. Germline lookup yields CDR1 SQVTM and CDR2 ANQGSEA. V was cut by 4 bases and J by 2 bases, with 14 bases left in between. CDR3 coding DNA: TGCAGCGTTGGACAACATCCTACAAACACCGGGGAGCTGTTTTTT. It is translated as CSVGQHPTNTGELFF.

This chain connects TRBV19 to TRBJ1-1; unclear D gene. In germline, CDR1 is LNHDA, CDR2 SQIVND (reference sequence). CDR3 length: 13 residues. Trimming removed 4 bases from V and 3 bases from J, with 9 bases in between. The CDR3 region has the DNA TGTGCCAGTAGTACCCTCTCCCACACTGAAGCTTTCTTT. The encoded protein is CASSTLSHTEAFF.

The rearrangement joins TRBV5-8 to TRBJ2-3, with 12 bases that match TRBD2. With 3 bases clipped from V and 5 bases from J, the junction kept 4 bases outside the gene matches. This CDR3 is 15 amino acids long. The germline V gene encodes CDR1 SGHTS and CDR2 YDEGEE. The CDR3 nucleotides read TGTGCCAGCAGCTCTGGACTAGCGGGGCGAGATACGCAGTATTTT. This codes for CASSSGLAGRDTQYF. The complete variable domain, with remaining parts taken from reference TRBV5-8 and TRBJ2-3, reads EAGVTQSPTHLIKTRGQQATLRCSPISGHTSVYWYQQALGLGLQFLLWYDEGEERNRGNFPPRFSGRQFPNYSSELNVNALELEDSALYLCASSSGLAGRDTQYFGPGTRLTVL.

The gene calls are TRBV6-6 and TRBJ2-7, with D possibly TRBD2 on 7 matching bases. The CDR3 has 17 residues. Germline V CDR1 and CDR2: MNHNY, SVGAGI (reference sequence). Deletions cut 5 bases from V and 0 bases from J, with 20 bases between. CDR3 sequence (DNA): TGTGCCAGCAGTCCTCCCCCCGGGGGGCGCGGCTCCTACGAGCAGTACTTC. This encodes CASSPPPGGRGSYEQYF.